The source of this T cell receptor (beta chain) is a study of blood T cell repertoires in COVID-19. V lost 2 bases and J lost 4; bases outside the gene matches: 5. Germline V lookup: CDR1 SGDLS, CDR2 YYNGEE. This CDR3 has 15 amino acids. TCRdb keeps only in-frame clones here, not all; method: immunoSEQ multiplex PCR. Of 360,000 or so clones listed, less than 90% were seen once; the top ten hold 2.5% to 3%. The TCR sequence derives from a woman in her twenties or thirties who had recovered from COVID-19. Sequences were obtained from PBMCs or T cells enriched from blood (not recorded which). V gene TRBV9 combines with J gene TRBJ2-1, with TRBD1 matching over 8 bases. The CDR3 nucleotides read TGTGCCAGCAGCGTTGGGACAGGTGTTTACAATGAGCAGTTCTTC. Its translation: CASSVGTGVYNEQFF.